This is a list of T cell receptor beta chains from one sample in a study of PD-L1 blockade in urothelial cancer. Here immunoSEQ multiplex PCR was the method, and the copy in TCRdb shows in-frame clones only, minus some. This sample has 98,000 or so clones, with roughly 90% found just once. The source was PBMCs, collected around atezolizumab (anti-PD-L1) treatment. The receptors were sampled from a man in his 60s with urothelial cancer. CDR3s include the opening cysteine and the closing phenylalanine or tryptophan. The order of the fields is J gene, clone size, D gene, V gene, CDR3 length, CDR3 protein, CDR3 DNA. D genes are given only for firm matches. For some rows the clone size is stated as once, few or many, or as a class when expanded; others skip it.

>TRBJ2-2|.|TRBD2|TRBV6-5|15
CASSYRGANTGELFF
TGTGCCAGCAGTTATCGGGGGGCGAACACCGGGGAGCTGTTTTTT
>TRBJ1-4|.|.|TRBV4-2|16
CASSHTIRGTNEKLFF
TGTGCCAGCAGCCATACGATAAGGGGAACTAATGAAAAACTGTTTTTT
>TRBJ2-7|few|TRBD2|TRBV5-6|16
CASSFLTSGDLYEQYF
TGTGCCAGCAGCTTCCTAACTAGCGGAGATCTCTACGAGCAGTACTTC
>TRBJ1-1|.|TRBD1|TRBV6-6|15
CASSYPGQANTEAFF
TGTGCCAGCAGTTACCCTGGACAGGCCAACACTGAAGCTTTCTTT
>TRBJ1-2|few|.|TRBV28|15
CASIRQGPVDYGYTF
TGTGCCAGCATCCGCCAGGGGCCGGTGGACTATGGCTACACCTTC
>TRBJ2-7|.|TRBD1|TRBV7-2|15
CASSSLRTGSYEQYF
TGTGCCAGCAGCTCACTAAGGACAGGGTCATACGAGCAGTACTTC
>TRBJ2-1|.|TRBD2|TRBV5-1|15
CASSLAGDGYNEQFF
TGCGCCAGCAGCCTAGCGGGGGACGGTTACAATGAGCAGTTCTTC
>TRBJ2-5|.|TRBD1|TRBV19|15
CASSGFRTGEETQYF
TGTGCCAGTAGTGGATTTCGGACAGGGGAAGAGACCCAGTACTTC
>TRBJ2-1|.|TRBD1|TRBV2|15
CASSTDREVYNEQFF
TGTGCCAGCAGTACCGACAGGGAAGTGTACAATGAGCAGTTCTTC
>TRBJ2-2|once|.|TRBV19|14
CASSPRRAAGELFF
TGTGCCAGTAGTCCTAGGAGAGCCGCCGGGGAGCTGTTTTTT
>TRBJ2-1|.|TRBD1|TRBV18|15
CASSPPGQGHHEQFF
TGTGCCAGCTCACCACCGGGACAGGGGCACCATGAGCAGTTCTTC
>TRBJ2-1|.|.|TRBV5-4|15
CASSPNPSSYNEQFF
TGTGCCAGCAGCCCCAACCCGAGCTCCTACAATGAGCAGTTCTTC
>TRBJ2-7|.|.|TRBV5-4|13
CASSYRSSYEQYF
TGTGCCAGCAGCTATAGGAGCTCCTACGAGCAGTACTTC
>TRBJ1-4|.|TRBD1|TRBV9|14
CASSVDTGEEKLFF
TGTGCCAGCAGCGTAGATACAGGGGAAGAAAAACTGTTTTTT
>TRBJ2-1|once|TRBD2|TRBV15|17
CATSRDGGTSGYNEQFF
TGTGCCACCAGCAGAGATGGAGGGACTAGCGGTTACAATGAGCAGTTCTTC
>TRBJ2-3|.|TRBD2|TRBV5-4|14
CASTPGGERDTQYF
TGTGCCAGCACCCCCGGGGGGGAGAGGGATACGCAGTATTTT
>TRBJ1-2|.|.|TRBV9|15
CASSPGPTSGYGYTF
TGTGCCAGCAGCCCCGGCCCTACTAGCGGCTATGGCTACACCTTC
>TRBJ2-7|.|TRBD2|TRBV7-2|18
CASSLARGRLAGGYEQYF
TGTGCCAGCAGCTTAGCGAGGGGCCGACTAGCGGGGGGGTACGAGCAGTACTTC
>TRBJ2-5|.|TRBD2|TRBV6-5|13
CATVSSGGGTQYF
TGTGCCACCGTGTCTAGCGGGGGGGGGACCCAGTACTTC
>TRBJ1-5|once|.|TRBV18|16
CASSPPKGEREQPQHF
TGTGCCAGCTCACCACCGAAGGGGGAACGAGAACAGCCCCAGCATTTT
>TRBJ2-1|.|.|TRBV6-4|16
CASSDTAASSYNEQFF
TGTGCCAGCAGTGACACGGCGGCTAGTTCGTACAATGAGCAGTTCTTC
>TRBJ1-1|.|TRBD1|TRBV19|12
CASSLGQSEAFF
TGTGCCAGTAGTTTGGGACAGTCTGAAGCTTTCTTT
>TRBJ2-3|.|TRBD2|TRBV7-6|19
CASSTRRRGGPPSTDTQYF
TGTGCCAGCAGCACAAGGAGGCGGGGGGGCCCCCCTAGCACAGATACGCAGTATTTT
>TRBJ2-7|.|TRBD2|TRBV6-1|15
CASNKGTSGIYEQYF
TGTGCCAGCAATAAGGGGACTAGCGGGATCTACGAGCAGTACTTC
>TRBJ2-7|.|TRBD1|TRBV9|15
CASSPGTGGMDEQYF
TGTGCCAGCAGCCCGGGGACAGGGGGGATGGACGAGCAGTACTTC
>TRBJ1-2|.|TRBD1|TRBV5-1|16
CASSLFNGQGARGYTF
TGCGCCAGCAGCTTGTTCAATGGACAGGGGGCGCGAGGCTACACCTTC
>TRBJ2-3|.|.|TRBV5-1|13
CASSLSGADTQYF
TGCGCCAGCAGCTTGTCCGGAGCAGATACGCAGTATTTT
>TRBJ1-2|.|.|TRBV5-1|14
CASSLEADGYGYTF
TGCGCCAGCAGCTTGGAAGCGGACGGCTATGGCTACACCTTC